What follows is one T cell receptor (beta chain) and its context. Its antigen is not known. These data are taken from a study of T cell responses to AZD1222 COVID-19 vaccine. The table came from immunoSEQ multiplex PCR; TCRdb's copy has only in-frame clones and leaves some out. This sample carries 140,000 or so clones, around 90% of them seen once, and the ten largest clones take approximately 1.7%. Study outcomes and limitations: Unmutated variant regions reportedly attract nearly half of all spike-specific TCRs.

The source material was peripheral blood, sampled on day 0 of AZD1222 vaccination. The TCR originated in an adult in good health.

CDR3: CASSLSGGTRMNTEAFF. CDR3 DNA: TGTGCCAGCAGTTTGTCCGGGGGCACTCGCATGAACACTGAAGCTTTCTTT. The rearrangement joins TRBV27 to TRBJ1-1, with a weak D call TRBD1 (6 bases). There are 17 residues in the CDR3. The ends were cut back, 3 bases at V and 0 bases at J, with 17 bases in the middle. Germline V gives CDR1 MNHEY, CDR2 SMNVEV (reference sequence).